A single sample gave rise to the 4 T cell receptor beta chains below, sequenced in a study of OX40 agonist ivuxolimab in advanced cancers. The repertoire was sequenced with immunoSEQ multiplex PCR; TCRdb's copy has only in-frame clones and lacks some. The sample has some 40,000 clones, around four fifths seen once. The starting material was CD4+ or CD8+ T cells sorted from blood, obtained in a trial of the OX40 agonist ivuxolimab. The receptors shown here come from an adult with an advanced solid tumor such as melanoma, head and neck, liver or kidney cancer.

This chain joins TRBV18 and TRBJ2-5, with D perhaps assigned TRBD1 or TRBD2 (5 bases each). The CDR3 has 13 residues. Trimming left V 0 bases short and J 5 bases short, with 7 bases between. The germline gives CDR1 KGHSH, CDR2 LQKENI. CDR3 region: CASSPPGRETQYF. As DNA, the CDR3 is TGTGCCAGCTCACCACCGGGACGGGAGACCCAGTACTTC.

J is TRBJ2-6 and V is TRBV5-1; D is ambiguous. Trimming pared 4 bases from V and 2 bases from J, leaving 10 bases between. The V gene's germline CDR1 is SGHRS and CDR2 YFSETQ. The CDR3 is 15 residues long. Here the CDR3 reads CASSATVPGANVLTF. CDR3 DNA sequence: TGCGCCAGCAGCGCCACGGTCCCTGGGGCCAACGTCCTGACTTTC.

The rearrangement links TRBV7-8 to TRBJ2-2; no clear D gene. V was cut by 1 base and J by 1 base, with 7 bases left in between. Germline CDR1 SGHVS, CDR2 FQNEAQ. This CDR3 comprises 15 residues. Written as DNA, the CDR3 is TGTGCCAGCAGCTTAGTACGCCTGAACACCGGGGAGCTGTTTTTT. As protein: CASSLVRLNTGELFF.

J is TRBJ2-3 and V is TRBV29-1, with D perhaps assigned TRBD1 or TRBD2 (5 bases each). V lost 6 bases, J lost 8 bases, and 12 bases lay in between. This CDR3 is built from 11 residues. Germline values: CDR1 SQVTM, CDR2 ANQGSEA. This CDR3 is CSVERGLTQYF. The CDR3 bases are TGCAGCGTCGAGAGGGGCCTTACGCAGTATTTT.